This TCR beta chain originates from a study of T cell responses to AZD1222 COVID-19 vaccine. CDR1 is LGHDT and CDR2 is YNNKEL in the germline V gene (reference sequence). The CDR3 is made up of 14 amino acids. Trimming left V 4 bases short and J 5 bases short, with 14 bases between. Clones were sequenced by immunoSEQ multiplex PCR, and TCRdb holds only the in-frame ones, with some missing. The sample holds some 120,000 clones, around nine tenths seen once. This sequence joins TRBV3-1 (or the pseudogene TRBV3-2) and TRBJ1-1; maybe TRBD1 (6 bases). The starting material was peripheral blood, obtained on day 0 of MenACWY control vaccination. The sequence was collected from an adult in good health. The CDR3 coding sequence is TGTGCCAGCAGCCCAGGGGCTAGGGGAACTGAAGCTTTCTTT. The encoded protein is CASSPGARGTEAFF.